The present entry profiles one T cell receptor beta chain with its context. Its target is unknown. Assay: immunoSEQ multiplex PCR; the TCRdb copy retains only in-frame clones and omits some. Of some 47,000 clones in the sample, roughly 84% were seen once. This sample was taken from a study of T cells after posttransplantation cyclophosphamide. Study conclusions and caveats: Later blood repertoires were often dominated by clones from the donor CD8+ memory compartment. Skin or GI-infiltrating T cells shared few TRB sequences with blood.

This CDR3 region has 15 residues. The V and J ends lost 1 base and 1 base, in that order; junction bases with no gene match: 3. Per germline, CDR1 MNHNS and CDR2 SASEGT. This chain joins TRBV6-1 and TRBJ2-7, with 8 bases fitting TRBD2. The origin of this receptor is a man aged 25 to 40 with a blood cancer, CMV-positive, and with a related stem cell donor. Sequencing was performed on PBMCs. In nucleotides, the CDR3 is TGTGCCAGCAGTGAAGGAGGGACTAGTTCCTACGAGCAGTACTTC. Protein product: CASSEGGTSSYEQYF.